This T cell receptor beta chain comes out of a study of T cell clonality in common variable immunodeficiency. Study-wide results and limits: Reportedly, TCR beta sequences from common variable immunodeficiency showed fewer deletions and N-nucleotide insertions. TCRbeta clonality was increased in CVID versus healthy controls.

Repertoires were generated with immunoSEQ multiplex PCR, while TCRdb's copy carries only in-frame clones and drops some. Recorded here are roughly 2,400 clones, none singletons. This clone has a handful of counts. The target antigen is unknown. The sequence runs out 3 residues before the end of the CDR3; the remainder is reconstructed from the germline J gene. Aged roughly 9 to 64 years, CVID subjects averaged about 38 years old. Trimming shortened V by 2 bases and J by 6 bases, and 7 bases separated the two germline ends. The CDR3 has 11 amino acids. CDR1 is GTSNPN and CDR2 is SVGIG in the germline V gene (reference sequence).

Sequenced material: peripheral blood mononuclear cells. The gene calls are TRBV30 and TRBJ1-1; no clear D. The clonotype was recovered from a human donor with common variable immunodeficiency. Incomplete CDR3 DNA: TGTGCCTGGAGTCAGACATCTGAA. Amino acids: CAWSQTSE. From start to end, the CDR3 is CAWSQTSEAFF.